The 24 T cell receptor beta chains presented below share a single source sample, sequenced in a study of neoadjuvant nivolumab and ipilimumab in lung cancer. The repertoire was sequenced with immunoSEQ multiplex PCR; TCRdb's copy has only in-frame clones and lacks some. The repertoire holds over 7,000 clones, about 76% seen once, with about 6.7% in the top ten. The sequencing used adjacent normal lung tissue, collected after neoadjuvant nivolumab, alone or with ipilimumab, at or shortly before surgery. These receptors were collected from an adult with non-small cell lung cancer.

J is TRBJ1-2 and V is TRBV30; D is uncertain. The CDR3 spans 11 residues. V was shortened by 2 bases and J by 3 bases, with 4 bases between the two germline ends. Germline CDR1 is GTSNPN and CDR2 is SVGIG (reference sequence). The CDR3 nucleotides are TGTGCCTGGAGTCAGGACTATGGCTACACCTTC. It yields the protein CAWSQDYGYTF.

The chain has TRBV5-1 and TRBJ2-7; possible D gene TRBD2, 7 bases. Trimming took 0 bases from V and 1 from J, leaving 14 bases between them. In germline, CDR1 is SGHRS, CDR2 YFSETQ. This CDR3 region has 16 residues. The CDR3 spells CASSLEGGAVSYEQYF. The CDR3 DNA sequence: TGCGCCAGCAGCTTGGAAGGGGGGGCGGTTTCCTACGAGCAGTACTTC.

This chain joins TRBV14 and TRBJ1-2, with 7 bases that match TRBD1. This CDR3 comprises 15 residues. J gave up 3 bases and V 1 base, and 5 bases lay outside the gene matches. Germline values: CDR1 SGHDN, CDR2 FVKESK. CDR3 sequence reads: CASSQVDRVYYGYTF. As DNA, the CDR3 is TGTGCCAGCAGCCAAGTTGACAGGGTGTACTATGGCTACACCTTC. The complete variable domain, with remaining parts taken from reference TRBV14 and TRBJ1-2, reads EAGVTQFPSHSVIEKGQTVTLRCDPISGHDNLYWYRRVMGKEIKFLLHFVKESKQDESGMPNNRFLAERTGGTYSTLKVQPAELEDSGVYFCASSQVDRVYYGYTFGSGTRLTVV.

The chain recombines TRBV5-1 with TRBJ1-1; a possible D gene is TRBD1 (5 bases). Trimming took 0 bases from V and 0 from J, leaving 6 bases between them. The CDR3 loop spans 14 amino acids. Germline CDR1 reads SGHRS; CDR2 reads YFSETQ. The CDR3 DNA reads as TGCGCCAGCAGCTTGGGGGACTTGAACACTGAAGCTTTCTTT. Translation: CASSLGDLNTEAFF.

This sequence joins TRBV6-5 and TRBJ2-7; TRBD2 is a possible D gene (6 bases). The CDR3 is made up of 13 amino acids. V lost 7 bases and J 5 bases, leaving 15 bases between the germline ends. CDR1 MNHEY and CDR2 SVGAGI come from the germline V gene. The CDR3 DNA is TGTGCCAGCAAGGGCGGGGCAATCGACGAGCAGTACTTC. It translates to CASKGGAIDEQYF.

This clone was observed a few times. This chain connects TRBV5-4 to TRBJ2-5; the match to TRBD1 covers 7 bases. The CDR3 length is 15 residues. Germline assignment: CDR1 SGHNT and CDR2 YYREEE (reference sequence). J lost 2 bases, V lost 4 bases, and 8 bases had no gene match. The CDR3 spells CASSDGTARQETQYF. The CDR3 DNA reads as TGTGCCAGCAGCGATGGGACAGCGAGACAAGAGACCCAGTACTTC.

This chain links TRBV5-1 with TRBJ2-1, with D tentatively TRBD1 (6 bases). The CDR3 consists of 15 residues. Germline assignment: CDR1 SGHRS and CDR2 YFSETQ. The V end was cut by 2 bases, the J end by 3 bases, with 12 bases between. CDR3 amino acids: CASSFGQPLYNEQFF. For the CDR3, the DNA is TGCGCCAGCAGCTTCGGACAGCCTCTCTACAATGAGCAGTTCTTC.

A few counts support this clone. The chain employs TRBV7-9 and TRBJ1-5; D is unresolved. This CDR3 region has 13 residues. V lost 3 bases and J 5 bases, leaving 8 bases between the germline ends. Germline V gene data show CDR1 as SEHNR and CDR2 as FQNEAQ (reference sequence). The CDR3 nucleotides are TGTGCCAGCAGCTTCGGGCCGGATCAGCCCCAGCATTTT. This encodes CASSFGPDQPQHF. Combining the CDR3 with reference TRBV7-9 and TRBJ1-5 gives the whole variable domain DTGVSQNPRHKITKRGQNVTFRCDPISEHNRLYWYRQTLGQGPEFLTYFQNEAQLEKSRLLSDRFSAERPKGSFSTLEIQRTEQGDSAMYLCASSFGPDQPQHFGDGTRLSIL.

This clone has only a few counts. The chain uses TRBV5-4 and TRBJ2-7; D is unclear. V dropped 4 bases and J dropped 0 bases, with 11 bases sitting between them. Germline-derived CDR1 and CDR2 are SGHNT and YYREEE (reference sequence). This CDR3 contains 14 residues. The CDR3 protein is CASSQELSSYEQYF. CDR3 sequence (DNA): TGTGCCAGCAGCCAAGAGTTAAGCTCCTACGAGCAGTACTTC.

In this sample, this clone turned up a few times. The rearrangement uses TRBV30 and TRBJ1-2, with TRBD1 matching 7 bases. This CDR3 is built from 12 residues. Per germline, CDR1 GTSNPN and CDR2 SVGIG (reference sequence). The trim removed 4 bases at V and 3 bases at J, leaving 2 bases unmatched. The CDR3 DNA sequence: TGTGCCTGGATGGGACAGTACTATGGCTACACCTTC. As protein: CAWMGQYYGYTF.

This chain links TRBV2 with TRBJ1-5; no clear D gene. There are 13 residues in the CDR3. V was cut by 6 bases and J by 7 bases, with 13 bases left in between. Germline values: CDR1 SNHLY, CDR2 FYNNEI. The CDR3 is CASSPGLWQPQHF. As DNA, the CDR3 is TGTGCCAGCAGCCCCGGACTTTGGCAGCCCCAGCATTTT.

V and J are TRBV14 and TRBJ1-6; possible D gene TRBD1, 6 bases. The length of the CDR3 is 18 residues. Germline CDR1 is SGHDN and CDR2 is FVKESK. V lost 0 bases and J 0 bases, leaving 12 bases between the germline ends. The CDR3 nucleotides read TGTGCCAGCAGCCAAGATTCGGTGACAGGCTCCTATAATTCACCCCTCCACTTT. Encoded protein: CASSQDSVTGSYNSPLHF.

The CDR3 protein is CASVFGLEETQYF. The CDR3 DNA reads as TGTGCCAGCGTTTTTGGACTAGAGGAGACCCAGTACTTC. The chain carries TRBV5-6 and TRBJ2-5, with 7 nucleotides matching TRBD2. V lost 7 bases and J lost 5; bases outside the gene matches: 8. CDR1 SGHDT and CDR2 YYEEEE come from the germline V gene. CDR3 length: 13 residues.

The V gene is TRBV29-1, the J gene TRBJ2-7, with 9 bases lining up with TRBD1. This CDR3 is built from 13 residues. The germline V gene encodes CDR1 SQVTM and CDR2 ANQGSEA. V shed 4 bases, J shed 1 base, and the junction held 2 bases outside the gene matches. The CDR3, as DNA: TGCAGCGTTGGGACAGGGGATTCCTACGAGCAGTACTTC. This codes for CSVGTGDSYEQYF.

The CDR3 DNA follows: TGTGCCAGCAGCTCGGGACTAGCGGGGACCTACGAGCAGTACTTC. This sequence encodes CASSSGLAGTYEQYF. This chain links TRBV11-2 with TRBJ2-7, with 13 nucleotides matching TRBD2. V lost 4 bases to trimming and J lost 2 bases; unmatched junction nucleotides: 2. Germline values: CDR1 SGHAT, CDR2 FQNNGV. This CDR3 is built from 15 residues.

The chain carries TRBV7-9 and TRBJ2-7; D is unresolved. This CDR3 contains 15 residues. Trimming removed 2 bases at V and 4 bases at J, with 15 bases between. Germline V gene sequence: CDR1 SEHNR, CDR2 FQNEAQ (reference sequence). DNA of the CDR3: TGTGCCAGCAGCTTACTGTCGGAGACCCTGTACGAGCAGTACTTC. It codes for CASSLLSETLYEQYF.

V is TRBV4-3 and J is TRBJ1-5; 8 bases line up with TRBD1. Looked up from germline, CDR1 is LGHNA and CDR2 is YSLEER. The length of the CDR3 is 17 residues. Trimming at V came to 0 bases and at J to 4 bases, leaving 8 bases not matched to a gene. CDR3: CASSQDWQGAGNQPQHF. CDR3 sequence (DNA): TGCGCCAGCAGCCAAGATTGGCAGGGGGCAGGGAATCAGCCCCAGCATTTT.

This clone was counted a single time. CDR3 amino acids: CASGAGELFF. The CDR3 DNA is TGTGCCAGCGGGGCCGGGGAGCTGTTTTTT. The chain couples TRBV5-6 to TRBJ2-2, with unresolved D. Germline loops: CDR1 SGHDT, CDR2 YYEEEE. V was shortened by 7 bases and J by 6 bases, with 4 bases between the two germline ends. The CDR3 length is 10 residues.

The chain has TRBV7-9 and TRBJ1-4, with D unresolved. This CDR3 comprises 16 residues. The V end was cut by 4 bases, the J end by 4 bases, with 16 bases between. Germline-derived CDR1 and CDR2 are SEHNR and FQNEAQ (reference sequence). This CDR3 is CASSSLSGIINEKLFF. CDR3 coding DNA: TGTGCCAGCAGCTCGCTCTCAGGCATTATTAATGAAAAACTGTTTTTT.

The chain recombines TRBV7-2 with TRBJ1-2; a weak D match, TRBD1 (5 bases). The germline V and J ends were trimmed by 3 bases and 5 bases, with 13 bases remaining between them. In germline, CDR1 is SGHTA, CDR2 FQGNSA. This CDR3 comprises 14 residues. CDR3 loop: CASSFETDFYGYTF. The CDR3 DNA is TGTGCCAGCAGCTTCGAGACAGACTTTTATGGCTACACCTTC.

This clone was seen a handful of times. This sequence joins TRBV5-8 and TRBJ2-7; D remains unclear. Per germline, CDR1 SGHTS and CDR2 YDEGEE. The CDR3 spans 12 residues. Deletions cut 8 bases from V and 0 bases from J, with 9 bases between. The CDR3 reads CARDGNSYEQYF. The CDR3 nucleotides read TGTGCCAGGGATGGGAACTCCTACGAGCAGTACTTC.

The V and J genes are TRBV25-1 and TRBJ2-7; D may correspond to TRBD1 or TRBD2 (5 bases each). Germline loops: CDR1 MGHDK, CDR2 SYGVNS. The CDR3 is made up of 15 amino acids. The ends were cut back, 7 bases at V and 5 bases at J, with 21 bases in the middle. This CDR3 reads CASTEERGAGHEQYF. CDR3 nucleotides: TGTGCCAGCACCGAGGAGAGGGGCGCGGGCCACGAGCAGTACTTC.

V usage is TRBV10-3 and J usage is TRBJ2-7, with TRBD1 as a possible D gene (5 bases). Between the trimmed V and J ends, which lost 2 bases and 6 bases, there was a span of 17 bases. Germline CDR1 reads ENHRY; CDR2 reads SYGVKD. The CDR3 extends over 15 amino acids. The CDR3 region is CAISEPGRAYAEQYF. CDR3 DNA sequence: TGTGCCATCAGTGAGCCAGGCAGGGCTTATGCCGAGCAGTACTTC.

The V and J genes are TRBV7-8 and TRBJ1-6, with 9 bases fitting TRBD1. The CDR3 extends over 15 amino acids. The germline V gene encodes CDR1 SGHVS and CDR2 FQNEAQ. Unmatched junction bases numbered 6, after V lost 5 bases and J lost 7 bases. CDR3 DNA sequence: TGTGCCAGCAGCCCGGGACAGGGTCGGAATTCACCCCTCCACTTT. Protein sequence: CASSPGQGRNSPLHF.